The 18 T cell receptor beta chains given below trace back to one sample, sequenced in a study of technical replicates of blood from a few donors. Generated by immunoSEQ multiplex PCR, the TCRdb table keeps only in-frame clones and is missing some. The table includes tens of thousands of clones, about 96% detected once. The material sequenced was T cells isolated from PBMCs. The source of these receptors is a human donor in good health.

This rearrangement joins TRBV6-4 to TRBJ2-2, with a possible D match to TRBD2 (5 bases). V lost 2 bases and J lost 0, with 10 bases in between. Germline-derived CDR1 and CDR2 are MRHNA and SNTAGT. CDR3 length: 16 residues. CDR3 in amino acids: CASSDPGLPNTGELFF. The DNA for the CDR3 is TGTGCCAGCAGTGACCCCGGACTGCCGAACACCGGGGAGCTGTTTTTT.

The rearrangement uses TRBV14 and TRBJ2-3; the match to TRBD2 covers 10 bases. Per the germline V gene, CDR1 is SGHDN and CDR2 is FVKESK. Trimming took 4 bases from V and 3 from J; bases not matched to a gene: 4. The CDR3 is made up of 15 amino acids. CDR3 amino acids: CASSRNSGGTDTQYF. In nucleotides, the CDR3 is TGTGCCAGCAGCCGAAATAGCGGGGGGACAGATACGCAGTATTTT.

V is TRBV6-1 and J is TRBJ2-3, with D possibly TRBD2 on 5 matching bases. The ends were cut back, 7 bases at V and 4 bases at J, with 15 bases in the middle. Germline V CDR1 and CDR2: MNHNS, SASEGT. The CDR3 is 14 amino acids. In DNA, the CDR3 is TGTGCCAGCACACCGGGGATTGGTGCAGATACGCAGTATTTT. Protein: CASTPGIGADTQYF.

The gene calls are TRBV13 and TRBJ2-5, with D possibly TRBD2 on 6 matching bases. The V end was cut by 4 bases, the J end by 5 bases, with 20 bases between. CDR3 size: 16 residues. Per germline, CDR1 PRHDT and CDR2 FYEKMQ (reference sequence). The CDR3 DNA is TGTGCCAGCAGCTCGCATCGGGGGAGGACCCCTGAGACCCAGTACTTC. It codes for CASSSHRGRTPETQYF.

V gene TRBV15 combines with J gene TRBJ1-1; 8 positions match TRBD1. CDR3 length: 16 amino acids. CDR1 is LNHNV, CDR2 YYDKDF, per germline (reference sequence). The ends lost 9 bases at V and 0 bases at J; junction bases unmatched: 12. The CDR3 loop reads CATTGTGVFMNTEAFF. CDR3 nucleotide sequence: TGTGCCACTACCGGGACAGGAGTTTTCATGAACACTGAAGCTTTCTTT.

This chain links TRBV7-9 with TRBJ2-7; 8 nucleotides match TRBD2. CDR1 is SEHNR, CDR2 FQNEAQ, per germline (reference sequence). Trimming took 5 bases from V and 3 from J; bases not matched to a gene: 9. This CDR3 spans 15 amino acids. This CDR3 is CASSPYGGADYEQYF. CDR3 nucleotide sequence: TGTGCCAGCAGCCCCTACGGGGGGGCAGACTACGAGCAGTACTTC.

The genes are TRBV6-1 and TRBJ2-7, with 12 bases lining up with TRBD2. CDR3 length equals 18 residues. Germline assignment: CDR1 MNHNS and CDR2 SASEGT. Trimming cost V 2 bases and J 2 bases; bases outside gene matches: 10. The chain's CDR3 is CASSELIGLAGPTYEQYF. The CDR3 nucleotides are TGTGCCAGCAGTGAACTTATCGGACTAGCGGGACCCACCTACGAGCAGTACTTC.

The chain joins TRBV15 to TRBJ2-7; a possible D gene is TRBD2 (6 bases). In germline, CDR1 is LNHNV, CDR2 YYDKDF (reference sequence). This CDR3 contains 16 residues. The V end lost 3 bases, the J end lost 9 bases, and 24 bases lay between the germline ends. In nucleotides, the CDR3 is TGTGCCACCAGCAGGGGGGGAATCGCAGCCCTGGATGGGCAGTACTTC. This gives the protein CATSRGGIAALDGQYF.

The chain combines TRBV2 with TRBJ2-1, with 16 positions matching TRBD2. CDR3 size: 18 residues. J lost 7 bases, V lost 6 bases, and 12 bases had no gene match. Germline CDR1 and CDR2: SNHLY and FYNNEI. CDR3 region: CASRTGTSGRGTSNEQFF. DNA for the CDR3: TGTGCCAGCAGGACGGGGACTAGCGGGAGGGGTACGTCTAATGAGCAGTTCTTC.

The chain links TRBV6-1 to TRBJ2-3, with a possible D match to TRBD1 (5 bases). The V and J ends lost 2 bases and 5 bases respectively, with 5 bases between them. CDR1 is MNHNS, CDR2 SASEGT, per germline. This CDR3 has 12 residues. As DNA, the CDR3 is TGTGCCAGCAGTGAAAGGGGAGATACGCAGTATTTT. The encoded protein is CASSERGDTQYF.

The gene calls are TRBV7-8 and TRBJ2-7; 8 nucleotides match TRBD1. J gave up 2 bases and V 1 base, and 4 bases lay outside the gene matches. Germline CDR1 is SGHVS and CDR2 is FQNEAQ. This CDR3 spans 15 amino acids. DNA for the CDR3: TGTGCCAGCAGCTTAGGACAGGGGCCCGCCTACGAGCAGTACTTC. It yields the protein CASSLGQGPAYEQYF. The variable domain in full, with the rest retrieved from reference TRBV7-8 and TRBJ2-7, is GAGVSQSPRYKVAKRGQDVALRCDPISGHVSLFWYQQALGQGPEFLTYFQNEAQLDKSGLPSDRFFAERPEGSVSTLKIQRTQQEDSAVYLCASSLGQGPAYEQYFGPGTRLTVT.

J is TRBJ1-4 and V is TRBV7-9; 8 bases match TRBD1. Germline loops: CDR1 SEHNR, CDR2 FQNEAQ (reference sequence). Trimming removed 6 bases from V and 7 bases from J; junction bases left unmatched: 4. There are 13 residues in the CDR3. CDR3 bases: TGTGCCAGCAGAGCCGGGACAGGTGAAAAACTGTTTTTT. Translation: CASRAGTGEKLFF.

The chain's CDR3 is CASSIAGGNLNEQFF. CDR3 nucleotide sequence: TGTGCCAGTAGTATAGCAGGGGGTAACTTGAATGAGCAGTTCTTC. The chain employs TRBV19 and TRBJ2-1, with 7 positions matching TRBD1. Germline-derived CDR1 and CDR2 are LNHDA and SQIVND (reference sequence). V was clipped by 1 base and J by 7 bases; unmatched bases: 7. CDR3 length: 15 residues.

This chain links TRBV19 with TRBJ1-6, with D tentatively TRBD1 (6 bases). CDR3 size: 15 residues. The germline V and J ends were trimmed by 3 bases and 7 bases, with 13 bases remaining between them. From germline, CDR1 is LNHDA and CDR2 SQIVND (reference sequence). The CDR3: CASSIGGLGNSPLHF. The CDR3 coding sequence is TGTGCCAGTAGTATCGGGGGGCTGGGAAATTCACCCCTCCACTTT.

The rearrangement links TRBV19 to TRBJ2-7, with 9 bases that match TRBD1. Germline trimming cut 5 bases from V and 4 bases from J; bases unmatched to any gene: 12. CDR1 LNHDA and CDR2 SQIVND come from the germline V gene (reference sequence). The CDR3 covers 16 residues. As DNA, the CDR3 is TGTGCCAGTAGTCTCAGCACAGGGGGCCGTAGGTACGAGCAGTACTTC. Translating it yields CASSLSTGGRRYEQYF.

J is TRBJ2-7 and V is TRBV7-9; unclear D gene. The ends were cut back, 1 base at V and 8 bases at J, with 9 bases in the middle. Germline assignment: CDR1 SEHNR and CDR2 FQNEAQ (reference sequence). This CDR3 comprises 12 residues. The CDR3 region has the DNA TGTGCCAGCAGCTTAGGGCTCCCCAAGCAGTACTTC. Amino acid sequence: CASSLGLPKQYF.

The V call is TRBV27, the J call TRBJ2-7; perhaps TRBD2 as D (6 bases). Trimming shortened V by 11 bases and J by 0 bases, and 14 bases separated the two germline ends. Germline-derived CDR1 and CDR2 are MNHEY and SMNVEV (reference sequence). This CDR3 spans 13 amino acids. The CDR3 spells CAVRRGPSYEQYF. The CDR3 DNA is TGTGCCGTCAGGCGGGGACCCTCCTACGAGCAGTACTTC.

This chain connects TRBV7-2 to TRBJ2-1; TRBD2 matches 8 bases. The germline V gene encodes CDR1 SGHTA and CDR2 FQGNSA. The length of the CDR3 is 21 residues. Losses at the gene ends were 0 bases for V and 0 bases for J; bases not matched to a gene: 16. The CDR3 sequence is CASSLARRLKESGSSYNEQFF. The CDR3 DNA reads TGTGCCAGCAGCTTAGCGCGCCGACTCAAAGAGAGCGGGAGCTCCTACAATGAGCAGTTCTTC. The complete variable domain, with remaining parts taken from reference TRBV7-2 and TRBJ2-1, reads GAGVSQSPSNKVTEKGKDVELRCDPISGHTALYWYRQSLGQGLEFLIYFQGNSAPDKSGLPSDRFSAERTGGSVSTLTIQRTQQEDSAVYLCASSLARRLKESGSSYNEQFFGPGTRLTVL.